A selection of T cell receptor beta chains follows, all from one sample in a study of blood T cell repertoires in COVID-19. The assay was immunoSEQ multiplex PCR, and TCRdb's table has in-frame clones only and misses some. The data show 150,000 to 200,000 clones, around 83% seen once. The sequenced sample consisted of peripheral blood. The receptors shown here come from a woman at least 80 years old in a cohort sampled during active or convalescent COVID-19. Each CDR3 is given with its conserved first and last residue. Each record gives: clone size, V gene, J gene, D gene, CDR3 DNA, CDR3 protein. D genes are given only for firm matches. A row's size may be missing; if present it is once, few, many or a size class.

once,TRBV5-4,TRBJ1-2,TRBD1,TGTGCCAGCAGCTCCCAGGGGGCTAACTATGGCTACACCTTC,CASSSQGANYGYTF
-,TRBV9,TRBJ2-1,TRBD2,TGTGCCAGCAGCGTAGCCCCGTCGCTAGCGGGGTTTCCGAGCTCCTACAATGAGCAGTTCTTC,CASSVAPSLAGFPSSYNEQFF
-,TRBV5-5,TRBJ2-5,-,TGTGCCAGCAGCTTTTTAGGGGCGCAAGAGACCCAGTACTTC,CASSFLGAQETQYF
-,TRBV5-1,TRBJ1-2,-,TGCGCCAGCAGCTTGGGGCAATTTTGGAACAGGAGGACTACTAACTATGGCTACACCTTC,CASSLGQFWNRRTTNYGYTF
-,TRBV11-3,TRBJ1-2,-,TGTGCCAGCAGCCCTACGGGGGGGACCTATGGCTACACCTTC,CASSPTGGTYGYTF
-,TRBV19,TRBJ1-1,TRBD1,TGTGCCAGTAGGCCGGACAGGGTAAGATCTGAAGCTTTCTTT,CASRPDRVRSEAFF
-,TRBV5-1,TRBJ1-1,TRBD1,TGCGCCAGCAGCTCAGGACAGGGGAGCACTGAAGCTTTCTTT,CASSSGQGSTEAFF
-,TRBV30,TRBJ1-3,-,TGTGCCTGGAGTATAGACAGTCGTACTGGAAACACCATATATTTT,CAWSIDSRTGNTIYF
-,TRBV2,TRBJ1-2,-,TGTGCCAGCACGGTACTCGCACAGGGAGATGGCTACACCTTC,CASTVLAQGDGYTF
-,TRBV2,TRBJ1-6,-,TGTGCCAGCAGGGGAGGCAGTTGGGAATCACCCCTCCACTTT,CASRGGSWESPLHF
-,TRBV25-1,TRBJ1-1,-,TGTGCCAGCAGCTCGCGGGCGGGAGCTTTCTTT,CASSSRAGAFF
-,TRBV4-1,TRBJ1-1,TRBD1,TGCGCCAGCAGCCTTCCGGGACAGGGTTACACTGAAGCTTTCTTT,CASSLPGQGYTEAFF
-,TRBV3-1/TRBV3-2,TRBJ2-6,-,TGTGCCAGCAGCCTGTCGTCTGGGGCCAACGTCCTGACTTTC,CASSLSSGANVLTF
-,TRBV28,TRBJ2-7,TRBD1,TGTGCCAGCAGTCGAAACCCCGGATTAGCGACAGGGGCGAGGTACGAGCAGTACTTC,CASSRNPGLATGARYEQYF
-,TRBV24-1,TRBJ2-1,-,TGTGCCACCAGTGATTTGGACTCGCCGATGGGCAATGAGCAGTTCTTC,CATSDLDSPMGNEQFF
-,TRBV3-1/TRBV3-2,TRBJ2-7,-,TGTGCCAGCAGCCAGGGCCCTTACGAGCAGTACTTC,CASSQGPYEQYF